This is a list of T cell receptor beta chains from one sample in a study of T cell responses to AZD1222 COVID-19 vaccine. Sequencing used immunoSEQ multiplex PCR; TCRdb keeps in-frame clones, though not all of them. The table has around 150,000 clones, roughly nine tenths seen once. The specimen comprised peripheral blood, sampled 28 days after the second AZD1222 dose. The receptors come from an adult who received the AZD1222 COVID-19 vaccine. Both conserved end residues are part of each CDR3. Fields, in order: CDR3 length, D gene, V gene, clone size, J gene, CDR3 DNA, CDR3 protein. D genes are given only for firm matches. Size is omitted from some rows. Given values are once, few, many or a class for expanded clones.

CDR3 length: 14; D gene: TRBD1; V gene: TRBV11-2; clone size: .; J gene: TRBJ2-2; CDR3 DNA: TGTGCCAGCTGCCCAGGGGGGAACACCGGGGAGCTGTTTTTT; CDR3 protein: CASCPGGNTGELFF
CDR3 length: 17; D gene: TRBD1; V gene: TRBV3-1/TRBV3-2; clone size: .; J gene: TRBJ1-5; CDR3 DNA: TGTGCCAGCAGCCAGGGATTCCGGGACAGGGGGCTTCAGCCCCAGCATTTT; CDR3 protein: CASSQGFRDRGLQPQHF
CDR3 length: 12; D gene: .; V gene: TRBV6-5; clone size: .; J gene: TRBJ1-3; CDR3 DNA: TGTGCCACTACAACCGCAGGAAACACCATATATTTT; CDR3 protein: CATTTAGNTIYF
CDR3 length: 14; D gene: .; V gene: TRBV6-5; clone size: .; J gene: TRBJ1-2; CDR3 DNA: TGTGCCAGCACCTCGGGAGGGGCCAACTATGGCTACACCTTC; CDR3 protein: CASTSGGANYGYTF
CDR3 length: 14; D gene: .; V gene: TRBV6-6; clone size: .; J gene: TRBJ2-7; CDR3 DNA: TGTGCCAGCAGTTACCGGGACGGTCCCTACGAGCAGTACTTC; CDR3 protein: CASSYRDGPYEQYF
CDR3 length: 15; D gene: TRBD1; V gene: TRBV6-5; clone size: once; J gene: TRBJ2-2; CDR3 DNA: TGTGCCAGCATCTTAGGGACAGGGGCGGACGGGGAGCTGTTTTTT; CDR3 protein: CASILGTGADGELFF
CDR3 length: 17; D gene: TRBD1; V gene: TRBV5-1; clone size: .; J gene: TRBJ1-1; CDR3 DNA: TGCGCCAGCAGCACCTGGGGGAGGGGGCCCATGAACACTGAAGCTTTCTTT; CDR3 protein: CASSTWGRGPMNTEAFF
CDR3 length: 14; D gene: TRBD2; V gene: TRBV6-6; clone size: .; J gene: TRBJ2-7; CDR3 DNA: TGCGCGACGGGAGCCTGGGGGGGGTCCTACGAGCAGTACTTC; CDR3 protein: CATGAWGGSYEQYF
CDR3 length: 13; D gene: .; V gene: TRBV27; clone size: .; J gene: TRBJ2-3; CDR3 DNA: TGTGCCAGCAGTTTGTCTAGCACAGATACGCAGTATTTT; CDR3 protein: CASSLSSTDTQYF
CDR3 length: 19; D gene: TRBD1; V gene: TRBV16; clone size: .; J gene: TRBJ1-6; CDR3 DNA: TGTGCCAGCAGACAAGGACAGGGGGATTTTGGTTCCTATAATTCACCCCTCCACTTT; CDR3 protein: CASRQGQGDFGSYNSPLHF
CDR3 length: 20; D gene: .; V gene: TRBV6-1; clone size: .; J gene: TRBJ1-6; CDR3 DNA: TGTGCCAGCAGTGGGGGTAGGACAGCACCTAGGAGCTCCTATAATTCACCCCTCCACTTT; CDR3 protein: CASSGGRTAPRSSYNSPLHF
CDR3 length: 16; D gene: TRBD1; V gene: TRBV19; clone size: .; J gene: TRBJ1-5; CDR3 DNA: TGTGCCAGCGGCAACATACCGGGACAGGGGGACCAGCCCCAGCATTTT; CDR3 protein: CASGNIPGQGDQPQHF
CDR3 length: 12; D gene: .; V gene: TRBV7-3; clone size: .; J gene: TRBJ1-1; CDR3 DNA: TGTGCCAGCAGCTTCGTAGGCACTGAAGCTTTCTTT; CDR3 protein: CASSFVGTEAFF
CDR3 length: 16; D gene: TRBD2; V gene: TRBV28; clone size: .; J gene: TRBJ2-7; CDR3 DNA: TGTGCCAGCAGTTTCCAAATAGCGGGCGACTCCTACGAGCAGTACTTC; CDR3 protein: CASSFQIAGDSYEQYF
CDR3 length: 13; D gene: .; V gene: TRBV6-2/TRBV6-3; clone size: .; J gene: TRBJ1-5; CDR3 DNA: TGTGCCAGCAGTTTCGGACTTGATCAGCCCCAGCATTTT; CDR3 protein: CASSFGLDQPQHF
CDR3 length: 16; D gene: .; V gene: TRBV7-2; clone size: .; J gene: TRBJ1-4; CDR3 DNA: TGTGCCAGCAGCTTAACGATTGCAGGAGGTGGCGAAAAACTGTTTTTT; CDR3 protein: CASSLTIAGGGEKLFF
CDR3 length: 14; D gene: .; V gene: TRBV6-2/TRBV6-3; clone size: few; J gene: TRBJ2-6; CDR3 DNA: TGTGCCAGCAGTGCTGGTTCTGGGGCCAACGTCCTGACTTTC; CDR3 protein: CASSAGSGANVLTF
CDR3 length: 17; D gene: .; V gene: TRBV28; clone size: .; J gene: TRBJ2-7; CDR3 DNA: TGTGCCAGCAGTCCCTCGGGACTCGCCACCTTCTCCTACGAGCAGTACTTC; CDR3 protein: CASSPSGLATFSYEQYF
CDR3 length: 12; D gene: .; V gene: TRBV20-1; clone size: .; J gene: TRBJ2-7; CDR3 DNA: TGCAGTGCTAGTAGTCAGTCCTACGAGCAGTACTTC; CDR3 protein: CSASSQSYEQYF
CDR3 length: 15; D gene: .; V gene: TRBV19; clone size: once; J gene: TRBJ2-6; CDR3 DNA: TGTGCCAGTAGTATTGGGCCTTATGGGGCCAACGTCCTGACTTTC; CDR3 protein: CASSIGPYGANVLTF
CDR3 length: 13; D gene: .; V gene: TRBV19; clone size: .; J gene: TRBJ2-7; CDR3 DNA: TGTGCCAGTAGTATAGATCTCACGGGGGAGCAGTACTTC; CDR3 protein: CASSIDLTGEQYF
CDR3 length: 15; D gene: TRBD1; V gene: TRBV7-2; clone size: few; J gene: TRBJ1-2; CDR3 DNA: TGTGCCAGCAGGGGACAGGGGGCAGGTGACTATGGCTACACCTTC; CDR3 protein: CASRGQGAGDYGYTF
CDR3 length: 15; D gene: TRBD1; V gene: TRBV6-5; clone size: .; J gene: TRBJ2-1; CDR3 DNA: TGTGCCACCCTAGGCCAAGGACAGGGGGGCAATGAGCAGTTCTTC; CDR3 protein: CATLGQGQGGNEQFF
CDR3 length: 15; D gene: .; V gene: TRBV19; clone size: .; J gene: TRBJ1-1; CDR3 DNA: TGTGCCAGTACCCGCGGCAGGGACGGGGGCACTGAAGCTTTCTTT; CDR3 protein: CASTRGRDGGTEAFF
CDR3 length: 16; D gene: .; V gene: TRBV4-2; clone size: .; J gene: TRBJ2-2; CDR3 DNA: TGTGCCAGCAGCCAGACGCAGGGGCGCCAGGCCGGGGAGCTGTTTTTT; CDR3 protein: CASSQTQGRQAGELFF
CDR3 length: 16; D gene: TRBD2; V gene: TRBV6-1; clone size: .; J gene: TRBJ2-7; CDR3 DNA: TGTGCCAGCAGTGAAGCGCTGGCGGGAGGGGTCTACGAGCAGTACTTC; CDR3 protein: CASSEALAGGVYEQYF
CDR3 length: 16; D gene: .; V gene: TRBV10-3; clone size: .; J gene: TRBJ1-5; CDR3 DNA: TGTGCCATCAGTGAGGGGAGGACCCAAGACAATCAGCCCCAGCATTTT; CDR3 protein: CAISEGRTQDNQPQHF
CDR3 length: 16; D gene: .; V gene: TRBV4-2; clone size: .; J gene: TRBJ1-2; CDR3 DNA: TGTGCCAGCAGCCCCGAAACAGGGAGAAGAGTGTATGGCTACACCTTC; CDR3 protein: CASSPETGRRVYGYTF
CDR3 length: 13; D gene: TRBD1; V gene: TRBV6-4; clone size: .; J gene: TRBJ1-1; CDR3 DNA: TGTGCCAGCAGTCACAGGGGGAAATTTGAAGCTTTCTTT; CDR3 protein: CASSHRGKFEAFF
CDR3 length: 13; D gene: .; V gene: TRBV5-1; clone size: .; J gene: TRBJ2-3; CDR3 DNA: TGCGCCAGCAGGAGGATAGCCTCAGATACGCAGTATTTT; CDR3 protein: CASRRIASDTQYF
CDR3 length: 16; D gene: TRBD1; V gene: TRBV6-4; clone size: .; J gene: TRBJ2-3; CDR3 DNA: TGTGCCAGCAGTAAGGGGACAGATTTTTACACAGATACGCAGTATTTT; CDR3 protein: CASSKGTDFYTDTQYF
CDR3 length: 16; D gene: .; V gene: TRBV7-2; clone size: .; J gene: TRBJ1-5; CDR3 DNA: TGTGCCAGCAGCTTATATCCGACATTTAGCAATCAGCCCCAGCATTTT; CDR3 protein: CASSLYPTFSNQPQHF
CDR3 length: 15; D gene: .; V gene: TRBV7-9; clone size: .; J gene: TRBJ1-1; CDR3 DNA: TGTGCCAGCAGCTTACTTGGCACAGGCGCTTCAGAAGCTTTCTTT; CDR3 protein: CASSLLGTGASEAFF
CDR3 length: 15; D gene: .; V gene: TRBV27; clone size: .; J gene: TRBJ1-6; CDR3 DNA: TGTGCCAGCAGTTTTGGAACAGGGACTAATTCACCCCTCCACTTT; CDR3 protein: CASSFGTGTNSPLHF
CDR3 length: 15; D gene: .; V gene: TRBV3-1/TRBV3-2; clone size: .; J gene: TRBJ1-6; CDR3 DNA: TGTGCCAGCAGCCACCACAGGGAGATTTACTCACCCCTCCACTTT; CDR3 protein: CASSHHREIYSPLHF
CDR3 length: 15; D gene: TRBD2; V gene: TRBV30; clone size: .; J gene: TRBJ2-5; CDR3 DNA: TGTGCCTGGAGTTGGCAACTAGCGGGAGGGGAGACCCAGTACTTC; CDR3 protein: CAWSWQLAGGETQYF
CDR3 length: 17; D gene: TRBD1; V gene: TRBV27; clone size: .; J gene: TRBJ1-2; CDR3 DNA: TGTGCCAGCAGTTTGGAGAAACCGGGACAGGGCCTATATGGCTACACCTTC; CDR3 protein: CASSLEKPGQGLYGYTF
CDR3 length: 15; D gene: .; V gene: TRBV15; clone size: .; J gene: TRBJ1-6; CDR3 DNA: TGTGCCACCAGCAGAAACAGGTTAAATAATTCACCCCTCCACTTT; CDR3 protein: CATSRNRLNNSPLHF
CDR3 length: 12; D gene: .; V gene: TRBV14; clone size: once; J gene: TRBJ2-7; CDR3 DNA: TGTGCCAGCAGCCAAGGGGGCTACGAGCAGTACTTC; CDR3 protein: CASSQGGYEQYF
CDR3 length: 12; D gene: .; V gene: TRBV6-2/TRBV6-3; clone size: .; J gene: TRBJ2-1; CDR3 DNA: TGTGCCAGCAGTAGTTTAAACAATGAGCAGTTCTTC; CDR3 protein: CASSSLNNEQFF
CDR3 length: 12; D gene: .; V gene: TRBV4-1; clone size: .; J gene: TRBJ1-5; CDR3 DNA: TGCGCCAGCAGCCAACCAAATCAGCCCCAGCATTTT; CDR3 protein: CASSQPNQPQHF
CDR3 length: 13; D gene: .; V gene: TRBV25-1; clone size: .; J gene: TRBJ2-1; CDR3 DNA: TGTGCCAGCAACGACCCGGTACACGATGAGCAGTTCTTC; CDR3 protein: CASNDPVHDEQFF
CDR3 length: 13; D gene: .; V gene: TRBV7-2; clone size: .; J gene: TRBJ2-7; CDR3 DNA: TGTGCCAGCAGCGCAGCCTTACTCTACGAGCAGTACTTC; CDR3 protein: CASSAALLYEQYF
CDR3 length: 14; D gene: TRBD1; V gene: TRBV5-4; clone size: .; J gene: TRBJ2-7; CDR3 DNA: TGTGCCAGCAGCTTGGACAGGGGAACCTACGAGCAGTACTTC; CDR3 protein: CASSLDRGTYEQYF
CDR3 length: 15; D gene: .; V gene: TRBV27; clone size: .; J gene: TRBJ1-1; CDR3 DNA: TGTGCCAGCAGCCAAGGGGCAGGGGCGAAGGCTGAAGCTTTCTTT; CDR3 protein: CASSQGAGAKAEAFF
CDR3 length: 17; D gene: TRBD1; V gene: TRBV6-4; clone size: once; J gene: TRBJ1-6; CDR3 DNA: TGTGCCAGCAGTGTACTCCGAACAGGGGAGTGGGATTCACCCCTCCACTTT; CDR3 protein: CASSVLRTGEWDSPLHF